This TCR beta chain appears in the sequencing data of a study of blood T cell repertoires in COVID-19. Study information: Some COVID-19 samples were acute and others convalescent; all came from the United States, Italy and Spain. T cells, B-cell-depleted T cells, or PBMCs provided the cDNA or gDNA that served as material.

Original analysis: Amplification of reference gene primers was used by the study to estimate nucleated cell counts. This table comes from immunoSEQ multiplex PCR, and its TCRdb copy is limited to in-frame clones, with some not included. Clonal size and the V and J genes are those of that table, whereas D and trimming came from the DNA. The top ten clones hold approximately 4.2% of a sample with 130,000 to 150,000 clones, more than 75% of them seen once. V shed 2 bases and J shed 4 bases, with 20 bases lying between them. Germline CDR1 is SEHNR and CDR2 is FQNEAQ (reference sequence). There are 18 residues in the CDR3.

This receptor was obtained from a woman aged 40 to 55 with acute or convalescent COVID-19. V gene TRBV7-9 combines with J gene TRBJ2-2; possible D gene TRBD1, 7 bases. The sequenced sample was peripheral blood. In DNA, the CDR3 is TGTGCCAGCAGCTTACCCCTCCAGGGGGGACGTGTCACCGGGGAGCTGTTTTTT. It translates to CASSLPLQGGRVTGELFF. The entire variable domain, with the rest obtained from reference TRBV7-9 and TRBJ2-2, is as follows: DTGVSQNPRHKITKRGQNVTFRCDPISEHNRLYWYRQTLGQGPEFLTYFQNEAQLEKSRLLSDRFSAERPKGSFSTLEIQRTEQGDSAMYLCASSLPLQGGRVTGELFFGEGSRLTVL.